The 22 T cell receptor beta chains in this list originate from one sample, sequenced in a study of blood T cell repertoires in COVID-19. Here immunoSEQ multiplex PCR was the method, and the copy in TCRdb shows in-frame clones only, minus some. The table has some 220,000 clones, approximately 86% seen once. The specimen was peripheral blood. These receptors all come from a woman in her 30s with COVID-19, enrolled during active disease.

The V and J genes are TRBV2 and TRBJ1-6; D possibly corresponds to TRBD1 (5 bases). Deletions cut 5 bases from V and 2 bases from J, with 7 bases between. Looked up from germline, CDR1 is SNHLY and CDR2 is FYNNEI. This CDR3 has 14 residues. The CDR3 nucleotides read TGTGCCAGCAGTAAGGGGACCTATAATTCACCCCTCCACTTT. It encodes CASSKGTYNSPLHF. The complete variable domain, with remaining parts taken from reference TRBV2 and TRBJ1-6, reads EPEVTQTPSHQVTQMGQEVILRCVPISNHLYFYWYRQILGQKVEFLVSFYNNEISEKSEIFDDQFSVERPDGSNFTLKIRSTKLEDSAMYFCASSKGTYNSPLHFGNGTRLTVT.

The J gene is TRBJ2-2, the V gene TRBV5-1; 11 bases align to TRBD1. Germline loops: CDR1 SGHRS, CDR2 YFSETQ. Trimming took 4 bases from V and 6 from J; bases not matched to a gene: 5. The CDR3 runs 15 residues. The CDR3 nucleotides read TGCGCCAGCAGCCTGGGACAGGGGGTTCCCGGGGAGCTGTTTTTT. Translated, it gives CASSLGQGVPGELFF.

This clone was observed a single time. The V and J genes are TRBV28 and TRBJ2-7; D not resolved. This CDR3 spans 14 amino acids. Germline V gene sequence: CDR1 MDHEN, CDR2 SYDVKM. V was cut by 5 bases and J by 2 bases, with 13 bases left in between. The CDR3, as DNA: TGTGCCAGCAGTGCGGTGACCAACACCTACGAGCAGTACTTC. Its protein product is CASSAVTNTYEQYF.

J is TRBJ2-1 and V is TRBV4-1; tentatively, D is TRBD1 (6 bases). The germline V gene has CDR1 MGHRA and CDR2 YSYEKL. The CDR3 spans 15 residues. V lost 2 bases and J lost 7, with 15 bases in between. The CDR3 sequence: CASSQPTGLGNEQFF. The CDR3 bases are TGCGCCAGCAGCCAACCGACAGGCCTAGGGAATGAGCAGTTCTTC.

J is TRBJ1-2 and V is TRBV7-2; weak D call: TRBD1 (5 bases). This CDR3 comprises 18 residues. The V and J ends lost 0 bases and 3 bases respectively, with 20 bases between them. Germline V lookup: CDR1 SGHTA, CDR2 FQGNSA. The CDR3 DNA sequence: TGTGCCAGCAGCTTAGCGGGGCCCGCCTTGGCACCCTACTATGGCTACACCTTC. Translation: CASSLAGPALAPYYGYTF.

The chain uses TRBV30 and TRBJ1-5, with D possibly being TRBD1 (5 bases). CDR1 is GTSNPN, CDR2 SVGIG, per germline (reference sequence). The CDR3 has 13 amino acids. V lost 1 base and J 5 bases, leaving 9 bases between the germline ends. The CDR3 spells CAWSEGSDQPQHF. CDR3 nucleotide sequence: TGTGCCTGGAGTGAGGGGTCGGATCAGCCCCAGCATTTT.

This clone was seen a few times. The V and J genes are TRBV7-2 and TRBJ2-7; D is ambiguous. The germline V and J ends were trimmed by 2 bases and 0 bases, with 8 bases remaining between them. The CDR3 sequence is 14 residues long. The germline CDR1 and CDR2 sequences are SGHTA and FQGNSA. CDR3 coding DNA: TGTGCCAGCAGCTTATGGGCGAGCTCCTACGAGCAGTACTTC. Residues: CASSLWASSYEQYF.

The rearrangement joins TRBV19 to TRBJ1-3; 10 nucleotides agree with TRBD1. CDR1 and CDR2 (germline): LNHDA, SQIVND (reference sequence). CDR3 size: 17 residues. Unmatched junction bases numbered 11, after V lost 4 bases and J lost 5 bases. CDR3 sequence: CASSTPRDRGSRNTIYF. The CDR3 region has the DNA TGTGCCAGTAGTACCCCCCGGGACAGGGGATCTAGAAACACCATATATTTT.

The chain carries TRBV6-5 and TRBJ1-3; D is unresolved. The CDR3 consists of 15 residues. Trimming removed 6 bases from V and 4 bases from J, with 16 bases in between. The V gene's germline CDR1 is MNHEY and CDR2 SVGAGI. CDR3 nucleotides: TGTGCCAGCAGGAGAGGAGTCGGTGAAGGAAACACCATATATTTT. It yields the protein CASRRGVGEGNTIYF.

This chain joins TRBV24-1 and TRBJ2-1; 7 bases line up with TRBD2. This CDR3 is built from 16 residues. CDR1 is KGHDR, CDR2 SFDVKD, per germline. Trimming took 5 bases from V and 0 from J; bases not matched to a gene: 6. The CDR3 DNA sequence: TGTGCCACCAGTGGGGCTAGCGGAGACTCCTACAATGAGCAGTTCTTC. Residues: CATSGASGDSYNEQFF.

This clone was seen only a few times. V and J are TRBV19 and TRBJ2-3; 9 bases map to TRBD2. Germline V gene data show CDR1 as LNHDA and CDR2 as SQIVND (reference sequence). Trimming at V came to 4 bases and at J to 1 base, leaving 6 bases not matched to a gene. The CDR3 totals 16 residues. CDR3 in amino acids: CASSTTGTSRTDTQYF. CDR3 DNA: TGTGCCAGTAGTACCACCGGGACTAGCCGCACAGATACGCAGTATTTT. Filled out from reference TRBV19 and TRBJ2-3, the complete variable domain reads DGGITQSPKYLFRKEGQNVTLSCEQNLNHDAMYWYRQDPGQGLRLIYYSQIVNDFQKGDIAEGYSVSREKKESFPLTVTSAQKNPTAFYLCASSTTGTSRTDTQYFGPGTRLTVL.

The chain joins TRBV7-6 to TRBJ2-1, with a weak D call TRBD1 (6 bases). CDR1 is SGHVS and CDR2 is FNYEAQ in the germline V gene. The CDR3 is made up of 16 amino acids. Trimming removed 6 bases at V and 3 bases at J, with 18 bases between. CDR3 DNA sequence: TGTGCCAGCAGTTCTAACAGGGTTCGGAACTACAATGAGCAGTTCTTC. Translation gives CASSSNRVRNYNEQFF. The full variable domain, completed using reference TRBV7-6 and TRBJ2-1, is GAGVSQSPRYKVTKRGQDVALRCDPISGHVSLYWYRQALGQGPEFLTYFNYEAQQDKSGLPNDRFSAERPEGSISTLTIQRTEQRDSAMYRCASSSNRVRNYNEQFFGPGTRLTVL.

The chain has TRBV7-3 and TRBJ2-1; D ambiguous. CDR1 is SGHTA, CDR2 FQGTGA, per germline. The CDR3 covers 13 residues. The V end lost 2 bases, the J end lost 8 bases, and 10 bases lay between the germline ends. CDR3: CASSLGGGDEQFF. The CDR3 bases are TGTGCCAGCAGCTTAGGCGGCGGAGATGAGCAGTTCTTC. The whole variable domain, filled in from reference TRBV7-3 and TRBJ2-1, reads GAGVSQTPSNKVTEKGKYVELRCDPISGHTALYWYRQSLGQGPEFLIYFQGTGAADDSGLPNDRFFAVRPEGSVSTLKIQRTERGDSAVYLCASSLGGGDEQFFGPGTRLTVL.

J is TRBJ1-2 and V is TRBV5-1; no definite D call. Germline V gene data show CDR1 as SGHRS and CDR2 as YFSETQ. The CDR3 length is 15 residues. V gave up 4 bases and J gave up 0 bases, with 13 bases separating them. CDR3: CASSREGTANYGYTF. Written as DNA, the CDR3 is TGCGCCAGCAGCAGGGAGGGTACGGCTAACTATGGCTACACCTTC.

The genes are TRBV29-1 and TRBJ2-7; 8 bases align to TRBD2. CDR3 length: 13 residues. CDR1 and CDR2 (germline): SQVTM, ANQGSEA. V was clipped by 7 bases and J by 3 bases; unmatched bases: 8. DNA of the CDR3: TGCAGCGCCATATCTAGCGGGTACTACGAGCAGTACTTC. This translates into CSAISSGYYEQYF.

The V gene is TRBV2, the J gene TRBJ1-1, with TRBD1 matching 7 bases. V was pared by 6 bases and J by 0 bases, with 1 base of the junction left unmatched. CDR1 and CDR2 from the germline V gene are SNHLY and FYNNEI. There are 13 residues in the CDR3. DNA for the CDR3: TGTGCCAGCAGGACAGGGTTGAACACTGAAGCTTTCTTT. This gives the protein CASRTGLNTEAFF.

CDR3 in amino acids: CASSQGLAGGYGELFF. CDR3 in DNA: TGTGCCAGCAGTCAAGGACTAGCGGGGGGGTACGGGGAGCTGTTTTTT. V and J are TRBV6-1 and TRBJ2-2, with TRBD2 identical over 15 bases. Germline CDR1 MNHNS, CDR2 SASEGT. The CDR3 consists of 16 residues. V shed 5 bases and J 7 bases; nucleotides not matched to a gene: 5.

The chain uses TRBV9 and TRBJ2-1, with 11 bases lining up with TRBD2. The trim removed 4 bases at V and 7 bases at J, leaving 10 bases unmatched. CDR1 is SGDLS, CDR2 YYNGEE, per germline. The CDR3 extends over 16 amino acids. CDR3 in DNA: TGTGCCAGCAGCTCGTATAGCGGGGGGGCCAGGAATGAGCAGTTCTTC. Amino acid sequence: CASSSYSGGARNEQFF.

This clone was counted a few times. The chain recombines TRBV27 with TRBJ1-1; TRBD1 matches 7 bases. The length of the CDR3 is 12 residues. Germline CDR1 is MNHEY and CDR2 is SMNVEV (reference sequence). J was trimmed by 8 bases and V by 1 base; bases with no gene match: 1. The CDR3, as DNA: TGTGCCAGCAGTTTATTGGGACAGGAAGCTTTCTTT. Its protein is CASSLLGQEAFF.

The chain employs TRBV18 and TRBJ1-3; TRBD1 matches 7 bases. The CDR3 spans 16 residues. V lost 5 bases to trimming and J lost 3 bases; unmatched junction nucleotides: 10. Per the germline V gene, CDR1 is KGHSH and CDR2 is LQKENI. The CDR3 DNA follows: TGTGCCAGCTCAACCGCCCCAGGGGACAGTGGAAACACCATATATTTT. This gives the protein CASSTAPGDSGNTIYF.

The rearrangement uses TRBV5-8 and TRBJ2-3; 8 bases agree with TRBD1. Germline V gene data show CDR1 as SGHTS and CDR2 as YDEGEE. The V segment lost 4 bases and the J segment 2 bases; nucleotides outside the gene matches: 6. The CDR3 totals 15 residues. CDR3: CASSTGQGHTDTQYF. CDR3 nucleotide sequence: TGTGCCAGCAGCACCGGACAGGGCCACACAGATACGCAGTATTTT.

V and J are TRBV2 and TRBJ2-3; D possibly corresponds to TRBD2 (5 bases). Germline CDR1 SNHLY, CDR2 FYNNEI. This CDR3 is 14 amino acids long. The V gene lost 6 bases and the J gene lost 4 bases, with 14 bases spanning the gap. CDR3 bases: TGTGCCAGCAGAGTTCCAGAGGGAGCAGATACGCAGTATTTT. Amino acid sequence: CASRVPEGADTQYF. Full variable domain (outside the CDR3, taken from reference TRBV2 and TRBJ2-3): EPEVTQTPSHQVTQMGQEVILRCVPISNHLYFYWYRQILGQKVEFLVSFYNNEISEKSEIFDDQFSVERPDGSNFTLKIRSTKLEDSAMYFCASRVPEGADTQYFGPGTRLTVL.